Below are 12 T cell receptor beta chains sequenced from a single sample in a study of blood T cell repertoires in COVID-19. Here immunoSEQ multiplex PCR was the method, and the copy in TCRdb shows in-frame clones only, minus some. Among about 120,000 clones, roughly 82% were seen once, and the ten largest hold around 10%. Sequencing input: peripheral blood. The receptor set was obtained from a human donor in a cohort sampled during active COVID-19.

V gene TRBV11-2 combines with J gene TRBJ2-5; 13 nucleotides line up with TRBD2. This CDR3 has 15 residues. CDR1 and CDR2 (germline): SGHAT, FQNNGV. The V segment lost 3 bases and the J segment 7 bases; nucleotides outside the gene matches: 5. CDR3 coding DNA: TGTGCCAGCAGCTTCGGGACTAGCGGGGCTTTGACCCAGTACTTC. This encodes CASSFGTSGALTQYF.

This chain connects TRBV5-4 to TRBJ2-2; 12 bases map to TRBD2. Germline loops: CDR1 SGHNT, CDR2 YYREEE (reference sequence). J lost 6 bases, V lost 3 bases, and 3 bases had no gene match. CDR3 length: 15 residues. The CDR3 region has the DNA TGTGCCAGCAGCTCGCTAGCGGGGGGGGCCGGGGAGCTGTTTTTT. Translated, it gives CASSSLAGGAGELFF.

The V gene is TRBV11-2, the J gene TRBJ1-2; a possible D gene is TRBD1 (6 bases). V dropped 5 bases and J dropped 8 bases, with 18 bases sitting between them. Germline V gene lookup returns CDR1 SGHAT and CDR2 FQNNGV. There are 14 residues in the CDR3. CDR3 bases: TGTGCCAGCAGCCCCATTGGAATTACAGGGGGCTACACCTTC. Protein: CASSPIGITGGYTF.

Notes on this clone: The sample holds other DNA sequences that translate to the same CDR3. The chain carries TRBV7-2 and TRBJ2-7; D might be TRBD2 (6 bases). Germline loops: CDR1 SGHTA, CDR2 FQGNSA. Trimming removed 1 base at V and 3 bases at J, with 10 bases between. There are 14 residues in the CDR3. This chain's CDR3 is CASSLVTGDYEQYF. In DNA, the CDR3 is TGTGCCAGCAGCTTAGTTACGGGGGACTACGAGCAGTACTTC.

This clone was seen a single time. This chain joins TRBV6-5 and TRBJ2-1; 10 nucleotides line up with TRBD2. This CDR3 is 15 amino acids long. Germline CDR1 and CDR2: MNHEY and SVGAGI. After removal of 2 bases from V and 6 bases from J, the junction contained 4 bases not matched to a gene. For the CDR3, the DNA is TGTGCCAGCAGTTACGGAGCGGGGGGGCCCAATGAGCAGTTCTTC. Amino acids: CASSYGAGGPNEQFF.

The V call is TRBV5-6, the J call TRBJ1-5; 9 bases are a match to TRBD1. Germline values: CDR1 SGHDT, CDR2 YYEEEE. The CDR3 length is 19 residues. Losses at the gene ends were 0 bases for V and 0 bases for J; bases not matched to a gene: 10. In DNA, the CDR3 is TGTGCCAGCAGCTTGGGGGGACCGGGACAGGGTTTTAGCAATCAGCCCCAGCATTTT. It translates to CASSLGGPGQGFSNQPQHF.

The chain recombines TRBV2 with TRBJ2-3; a possible D gene is TRBD1 (6 bases). CDR1 SNHLY and CDR2 FYNNEI come from the germline V gene. Trimming left V 5 bases short and J 4 bases short, with 16 bases between. This CDR3 has 15 amino acids. CDR3 DNA sequence: TGTGCCAGCAGTCAACAGGGAAATAGCCCAGATACGCAGTATTTT. It translates to CASSQQGNSPDTQYF. Combining the CDR3 with reference TRBV2 and TRBJ2-3 gives the whole variable domain EPEVTQTPSHQVTQMGQEVILRCVPISNHLYFYWYRQILGQKVEFLVSFYNNEISEKSEIFDDQFSVERPDGSNFTLKIRSTKLEDSAMYFCASSQQGNSPDTQYFGPGTRLTVL.

The V and J genes are TRBV7-9 and TRBJ2-5; 11 bases line up with TRBD2. Trimming at V came to 6 bases and at J to 5 bases, leaving 8 bases not matched to a gene. Per germline, CDR1 SEHNR and CDR2 FQNEAQ (reference sequence). CDR3 length: 15 residues. CDR3: CASSLTSGGRETQYF. The CDR3 bases are TGTGCCAGCAGTCTAACTAGCGGGGGTAGGGAGACCCAGTACTTC.

This chain joins TRBV7-2 and TRBJ2-7; 8 bases line up with TRBD2. This CDR3 comprises 16 residues. Germline V gives CDR1 SGHTA, CDR2 FQGNSA. V trimming: 1 base; J trimming: 9 bases; junction bases outside the gene matches: 14. The CDR3 here is CASSLVSGGAIYGQYF. The CDR3 region has the DNA TGTGCCAGCAGCTTAGTTTCCGGGGGGGCGATCTATGGGCAGTACTTC.

The chain has TRBV9 and TRBJ2-5, with TRBD2 identical over 10 bases. Unmatched junction bases numbered 4, after V lost 4 bases and J lost 4 bases. The CDR3 is 14 amino acids. Germline V lookup: CDR1 SGDLS, CDR2 YYNGEE. The CDR3 loop is CASSLSGGIETQYF. The CDR3 nucleotides are TGTGCCAGCAGCCTTAGCGGGGGGATAGAGACCCAGTACTTC. The full variable domain, in which reference TRBV9 and TRBJ2-5 provide the parts outside the CDR3, is DSGVTQTPKHLITATGQRVTLRCSPRSGDLSVYWYQQSLDQGLQFLIQYYNGEERAKGNILERFSAQQFPDLHSELNLSSLELGDSALYFCASSLSGGIETQYFGPGTRLLVL.

The chain combines TRBV27 with TRBJ2-2; the match to TRBD1 covers 8 bases. V shed 6 bases and J 0 bases; nucleotides not matched to a gene: 3. CDR3 length: 15 residues. CDR1 and CDR2 from the germline V gene are MNHEY and SMNVEV (reference sequence). CDR3 nucleotide sequence: TGTGCCAGCAGGGCGACAGGGGCGAACACCGGGGAGCTGTTTTTT. Translating it yields CASRATGANTGELFF.

The chain joins TRBV3-1 (or the pseudogene TRBV3-2) to TRBJ1-5; TRBD1 agrees at 8 bases. CDR1 LGHDT and CDR2 YNNKEL come from the germline V gene (reference sequence). The CDR3 spans 15 residues. Germline trimming cut 4 bases from V and 1 base from J; bases unmatched to any gene: 3. Here the CDR3 reads CASSPRQGSNQPQHF. CDR3 DNA sequence: TGTGCCAGCAGCCCAAGACAGGGGAGCAATCAGCCCCAGCATTTT.